The 19 T cell receptor beta chains below come from one sample, sequenced in a study of T-cell reconstitution after alpha-beta-depleted transplantation in children. Preparation of the TCRbeta library involved a method that used unique molecular identifiers. From the PCR reads, TCRdb called clonotypes with MiXCR, one entry per CDR3 protein. The sample holds 450,000 to 600,000 distinct CDR3 sequences, roughly a tenth seen once. The sequencing here drew on PBMCs, taken before TCRalphabeta/CD19-depleted stem cell transplant. The receptors shown here come from a child aged 2-15 years with inherited bone marrow failure, due to receive a stem cell transplant.

This sequence joins TRBV6-5 and TRBJ2-7, with D possibly being TRBD1 (6 bases). CDR1 and CDR2 from the germline V gene are MNHEY and SVGAGI. The CDR3 contains 15 residues. Trimming removed 4 bases from V and 3 bases from J, with 16 bases in between. The CDR3 bases are TGTGCCAGCAGTTCCTCGGTCGGACAGATCTACGAGCAGTACTTC. Protein: CASSSSVGQIYEQYF.

This clonotype was counted a few times. This sequence joins TRBV12-3 or TRBV12-4 and TRBJ1-5, with D tentatively TRBD1 (6 bases). V was shortened by 5 bases and J by 0 bases, with 23 bases between the two germline ends. CDR3 size: 19 residues. In DNA form, the CDR3 reads TGTGCCAGCAGTCTAAAGGGGACATTCAAACCCACTAGCAATCAGCCCCAGCATTTT. This codes for CASSLKGTFKPTSNQPQHF.

The CDR3 DNA follows: TGTGCCAGCAGCTTGAGACAGATGCAACCCTCCTACAATGAGCAGTTCTTC. Protein product: CASSLRQMQPSYNEQFF. The rearrangement links TRBV7-8 to TRBJ2-1; a weak D match, TRBD1 (5 bases). The germline V gene encodes CDR1 SGHVS and CDR2 FQNEAQ. The CDR3 extends over 17 amino acids. Trimming shortened V by 3 bases and J by 0 bases, and 15 bases separated the two germline ends. The variable domain in full, with the rest retrieved from reference TRBV7-8 and TRBJ2-1, is GAGVSQSPRYKVAKRGQDVALRCDPISGHVSLFWYQQALGQGPEFLTYFQNEAQLDKSGLPSDRFFAERPEGSVSTLKIQRTQQEDSAVYLCASSLRQMQPSYNEQFFGPGTRLTVL.

The chain combines TRBV24-1 with TRBJ2-2; possible D gene TRBD1, 6 bases. The CDR3 length is 15 residues. The germline gives CDR1 KGHDR, CDR2 SFDVKD. Deletions cut 11 bases from V and 6 bases from J, with 21 bases between. CDR3 DNA sequence: TGTGCCAGAGGAACCCACAGGGTCCCATCCGGGGAGCTGTTTTTT. It specifies CARGTHRVPSGELFF.

This clonotype was detected ten times or more. The chain recombines TRBV2 with TRBJ2-1; TRBD1 matches at 10 bases. With 6 bases clipped from V and 2 bases from J, the junction kept 7 bases outside the gene matches. Germline values: CDR1 SNHLY, CDR2 FYNNEI. CDR3 length equals 16 residues. CDR3 protein: CASREVTGGAYNEQFF. The CDR3 DNA reads TGTGCCAGCAGGGAGGTGACAGGGGGCGCCTACAATGAGCAGTTCTTC.

In this sample, this clonotype turned up many times. The V call is TRBV10-2, the J call TRBJ2-7; D gene uncertain. Trimming removed 4 bases from V and 0 bases from J, with 10 bases in between. CDR1 is WSHSY and CDR2 is SAAADI in the germline V gene. The CDR3 covers 14 residues. In nucleotides, the CDR3 is TGCGCCAGCAGTGTATCTTGGAGCTCCTACGAGCAGTACTTC. This translates into CASSVSWSSYEQYF.

This clonotype has ten or more counts. As DNA, the CDR3 is TGCAGTGCTAGTATTCTTTCGAAGGGGGAGCTGTTTTTT. Translated, it gives CSASILSKGELFF. The chain is built from TRBV20-1 and TRBJ2-2; unclear D gene. CDR1 and CDR2 from the germline V gene are DFQATT and SNEGSKA (reference sequence). The V end lost 3 bases, the J end lost 8 bases, and 13 bases lay between the germline ends. The CDR3 covers 13 residues.

This clonotype has at least ten counts. The chain recombines TRBV20-1 with TRBJ1-4; D perhaps matches TRBD1 (6 bases). V gave up 5 bases and J gave up 8 bases, with 27 bases separating them. The V gene's germline CDR1 is DFQATT and CDR2 SNEGSKA (reference sequence). The CDR3 totals 17 residues. For the CDR3, the DNA is TGCAGTGCTCCCCACGTGAAGAGGGGGGCACCCAGGGAAAAACTGTTTTTT. This sequence encodes CSAPHVKRGAPREKLFF.

Ten or more counts support this clonotype. The chain carries TRBV18 and TRBJ2-1, with TRBD2 matching over 13 bases. This CDR3 is built from 12 residues. V shed 6 bases and J 10 bases; nucleotides not matched to a gene: 0. The germline CDR1 and CDR2 sequences are KGHSH and LQKENI. The CDR3 DNA reads as TGTGCCAGCTCGGGACTAGCGGGAGAGCAGTTCTTC. It is translated as CASSGLAGEQFF.

This clonotype was counted ten times or more. CDR3 in DNA: TGCGCCAGCAGCTTGGAAGGTTCGGGGGAAAAACTGTTTTTT. Translated: CASSLEGSGEKLFF. This chain links TRBV5-1 with TRBJ1-4; unclear D gene. The CDR3 contains 14 residues. Trimming cost V 0 bases and J 8 bases, with 11 bases left between them. The V gene's germline CDR1 is SGHRS and CDR2 YFSETQ.

This clonotype was picked up many times. The rearrangement links TRBV7-2 to TRBJ2-7; D not resolved. Trimming pared 1 base from V and 2 bases from J, leaving 9 bases between. The CDR3 spans 14 residues. Per germline, CDR1 SGHTA and CDR2 FQGNSA. The CDR3 DNA reads as TGTGCCAGCAGCTTAGTCTCTCGAACCTACGAGCAGTACTTC. The encoded protein is CASSLVSRTYEQYF.

This clonotype was counted a few times. This chain links TRBV5-1 with TRBJ2-3, with 14 nucleotides matching TRBD2. CDR3 length: 18 residues. V trimming: 0 bases; J trimming: 4 bases; junction bases outside the gene matches: 7. CDR1 SGHRS and CDR2 YFSETQ come from the germline V gene. The DNA for the CDR3 is TGCGCCAGCAGCTTGGGGCCGACTAGCGGGAGGGTTTCAGATACGCAGTATTTT. This translates into CASSLGPTSGRVSDTQYF.

The V gene is TRBV19, the J gene TRBJ1-5, with 11 bases lining up with TRBD1. This CDR3 is built from 14 residues. CDR1 is LNHDA and CDR2 is SQIVND in the germline V gene (reference sequence). V was pared by 7 bases and J by 5 bases, with 4 bases of the junction left unmatched. Here the CDR3 reads CASNRDRGYQPQHF. DNA of the CDR3: TGTGCCAGTAATAGGGACAGGGGGTATCAGCCCCAGCATTTT.

In this sample, this clonotype turned up a few times. The J gene is TRBJ2-6, the V gene TRBV18; D gene uncertain. Germline CDR1 and CDR2: KGHSH and LQKENI. Trimming left V 2 bases short and J 0 bases short, with 8 bases between. The CDR3 extends over 16 amino acids. CDR3 nucleotide sequence: TGTGCCAGCTCACCATTATTTGGCTCTGGGGCCAACGTCCTGACTTTC. Its translation is CASSPLFGSGANVLTF.

Many counts were recorded for this clonotype. This chain connects TRBV5-1 to TRBJ2-3; 7 bases match TRBD2. CDR3 size: 15 residues. Trimming took 1 base from V and 3 from J; bases not matched to a gene: 5. The germline V gene encodes CDR1 SGHRS and CDR2 YFSETQ. Here the CDR3 reads CASSLWLAATDTQYF. The CDR3 bases are TGCGCCAGCAGCTTGTGGCTAGCGGCGACAGATACGCAGTATTTT.

This clonotype was recorded many times. V is TRBV12-3 or TRBV12-4 and J is TRBJ1-5; no clear D gene. The V and J ends lost 1 base and 2 bases respectively, with 15 bases between them. The CDR3 has 17 residues. CDR3 loop: CASSLGSGGRGNQPQHF. CDR3 in DNA: TGTGCCAGCAGTTTAGGATCAGGTGGACGGGGCAATCAGCCCCAGCATTTT.

The rearrangement uses TRBV6-5 and TRBJ2-6; D gene uncertain. V lost 0 bases, J lost 4 bases, and 10 bases lay in between. CDR3 size: 16 residues. The germline V gene encodes CDR1 MNHEY and CDR2 SVGAGI. CDR3 residues: CASSYSNVGGANVLTF. For the CDR3, the DNA is TGTGCCAGCAGTTACTCGAATGTGGGGGGGGCCAACGTCCTGACTTTC.

The genes are TRBV11-2 and TRBJ2-2, with TRBD2 identical over 11 bases. CDR3 size: 15 residues. Germline-derived CDR1 and CDR2 are SGHAT and FQNNGV. J gave up 4 bases and V 6 bases, and 4 bases lay outside the gene matches. CDR3 loop: CASSIAGGITGELFF. DNA for the CDR3: TGTGCCAGCAGTATAGCGGGAGGGATCACCGGGGAGCTGTTTTTT.

There are a few counts of this clonotype. J is TRBJ2-2 and V is TRBV20-1; 10 bases match TRBD1. The CDR3 has 14 amino acids. The V gene's germline CDR1 is DFQATT and CDR2 SNEGSKA (reference sequence). V shed 6 bases and J 6 bases; nucleotides not matched to a gene: 7. CDR3 residues: CSAPGTGVPGELFF. In DNA form, the CDR3 reads TGCAGTGCCCCCGGGACAGGGGTACCCGGGGAGCTGTTTTTT.